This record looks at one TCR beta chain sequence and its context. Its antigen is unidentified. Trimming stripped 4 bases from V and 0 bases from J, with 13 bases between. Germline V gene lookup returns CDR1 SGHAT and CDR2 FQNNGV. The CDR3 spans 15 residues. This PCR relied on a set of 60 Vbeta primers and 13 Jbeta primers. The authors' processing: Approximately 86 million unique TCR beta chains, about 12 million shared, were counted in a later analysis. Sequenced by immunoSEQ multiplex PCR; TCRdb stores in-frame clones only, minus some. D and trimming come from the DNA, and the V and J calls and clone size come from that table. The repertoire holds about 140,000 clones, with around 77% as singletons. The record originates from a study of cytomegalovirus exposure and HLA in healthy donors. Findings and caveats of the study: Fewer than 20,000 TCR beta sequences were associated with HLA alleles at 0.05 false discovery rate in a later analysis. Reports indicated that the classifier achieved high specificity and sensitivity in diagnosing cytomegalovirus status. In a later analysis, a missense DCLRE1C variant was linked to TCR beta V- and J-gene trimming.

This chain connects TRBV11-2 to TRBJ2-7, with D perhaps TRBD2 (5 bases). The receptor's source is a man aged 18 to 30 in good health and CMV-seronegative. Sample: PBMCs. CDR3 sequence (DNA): TGTGCCAGCAGCTCAATTCGGGGTAGCTCCTACGAGCAGTACTTC. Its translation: CASSSIRGSSYEQYF. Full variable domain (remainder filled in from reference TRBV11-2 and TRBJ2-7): EAGVAQSPRYKIIEKRQSVAFWCNPISGHATLYWYQQILGQGPKLLIQFQNNGVVDDSQLPKDRFSAERLKGVDSTLKIQPAKLEDSAVYLCASSSIRGSSYEQYFGPGTRLTVT.